These 30 T cell receptor beta chains share one sample of origin, sequenced in a study of blood T cell repertoires in COVID-19. Data came from immunoSEQ multiplex PCR; TCRdb stores just in-frame clones and leaves some out. The table lists 60,000 or so clones, around four fifths of them singletons. Sequencing used peripheral blood. Every receptor here comes from a woman aged 80 or over with acute or convalescent COVID-19.

This clone was observed a single time. This chain links TRBV19 with TRBJ1-1; D is possibly TRBD1 (5 bases). Trimming removed 8 bases at V and 3 bases at J, with 19 bases between. CDR1 is LNHDA and CDR2 is SQIVND in the germline V gene (reference sequence). The CDR3 contains 15 residues. CDR3 region: CASLARRRGDTEAFF. DNA for the CDR3: TGTGCCAGTCTAGCTAGACGGCGGGGGGACACTGAAGCTTTCTTT.

The gene calls are TRBV7-9 and TRBJ2-7; 7 bases are shared with TRBD1. There are 16 residues in the CDR3. The trim removed 1 base at V and 4 bases at J, leaving 10 bases unmatched. CDR1 is SEHNR and CDR2 is FQNEAQ in the germline V gene (reference sequence). The chain's CDR3 is CASSLVSGTVRYEQYF. The CDR3 nucleotides read TGTGCCAGCAGCTTAGTTTCCGGGACAGTTAGATACGAGCAGTACTTC.

This rearrangement joins TRBV2 to TRBJ2-7; the match to TRBD1 covers 11 bases. CDR1 SNHLY and CDR2 FYNNEI come from the germline V gene. Trimming cost V 7 bases and J 3 bases; bases outside gene matches: 5. The CDR3 extends over 14 amino acids. The CDR3 nucleotides are TGTGCCAGCACCAGGACAGGGGGCAACTACGAGCAGTACTTC. Protein sequence: CASTRTGGNYEQYF.

This clone has a handful of counts. The chain employs TRBV2 and TRBJ1-2, with 7 nucleotides matching TRBD1. V shed 9 bases, J shed 0 bases, and the junction held 1 base outside the gene matches. CDR3 length: 12 amino acids. Germline CDR1 and CDR2: SNHLY and FYNNEI. The CDR3 nucleotides are TGTGCCAGGAGGGGGCCTAACTATGGCTACACCTTC. The encoded protein is CARRGPNYGYTF. The complete variable domain, with remaining parts taken from reference TRBV2 and TRBJ1-2, reads EPEVTQTPSHQVTQMGQEVILRCVPISNHLYFYWYRQILGQKVEFLVSFYNNEISEKSEIFDDQFSVERPDGSNFTLKIRSTKLEDSAMYFCARRGPNYGYTFGSGTRLTVV.

The chain is built from TRBV5-5 and TRBJ2-3, with TRBD2 as a possible D gene (5 bases). Deletions cut 0 bases from V and 2 bases from J, with 16 bases between. Germline-derived CDR1 and CDR2 are SGHKS and YYEKEE (reference sequence). This CDR3 has 17 amino acids. The CDR3 spells CASSLDPPLAHTDTQYF. CDR3 coding DNA: TGTGCCAGCAGCTTGGATCCCCCCCTAGCACACACAGATACGCAGTATTTT.

This clone occurred a few times. The chain employs TRBV11-3 and TRBJ2-5; D is unclear. This CDR3 contains 13 residues. CDR1 and CDR2 (germline): SGHNT, YENEEA. V was cut by 4 bases and J by 1 base, with 7 bases left in between. In nucleotides, the CDR3 is TGTGCCAGCAGCTCAGTACCCCAAGAGACCCAGTACTTC. Its protein product is CASSSVPQETQYF.

The chain joins TRBV6-5 to TRBJ1-2, with 10 bases identical to TRBD1. CDR1 is MNHEY, CDR2 SVGAGI, per germline. The CDR3 is 14 amino acids. Germline trimming cut 6 bases from V and 6 bases from J; bases unmatched to any gene: 7. The CDR3 region is CASRKTGTGDGYTF. The DNA for the CDR3 is TGTGCCAGCAGAAAGACCGGGACAGGGGATGGCTACACCTTC.

The chain recombines TRBV19 with TRBJ1-5; TRBD1 agrees at 7 bases. The CDR3 is 15 residues long. Germline V gives CDR1 LNHDA, CDR2 SQIVND (reference sequence). Trimming cost V 6 bases and J 0 bases; bases outside gene matches: 5. The CDR3 DNA is TGTGCCAGTAGGGACAGGCCATATAGCAATCAGCCCCAGCATTTT. Its protein product is CASRDRPYSNQPQHF.

The V and J genes are TRBV14 and TRBJ2-3, with D hard to call. V lost 3 bases and J lost 3, with 4 bases in between. This CDR3 has 12 amino acids. Germline CDR1 reads SGHDN; CDR2 reads FVKESK. The CDR3 DNA reads TGTGCCAGCAGCCATCTTACAGATACGCAGTATTTT. Protein: CASSHLTDTQYF.

The chain employs TRBV6-6 and TRBJ1-2; D ambiguous. Trimming cost V 0 bases and J 4 bases, with 15 bases left between them. CDR1 is MNHNY and CDR2 is SVGAGI in the germline V gene (reference sequence). There are 16 residues in the CDR3. DNA for the CDR3: TGTGCCAGCAGTTACTCCCCCGCTATAAACCCCTATGGCTACACCTTC. Residues: CASSYSPAINPYGYTF.

The V call is TRBV10-3, the J call TRBJ2-5; TRBD1 aligns across 12 bases. Germline CDR1 is ENHRY and CDR2 is SYGVKD. The CDR3 covers 17 residues. After removal of 4 bases from V and 1 base from J, the junction contained 7 bases not matched to a gene. CDR3 DNA sequence: TGTGCCATCAGTGGGAACCTGGGACAGGGGGCCCAAGAGACCCAGTACTTC. Its protein is CAISGNLGQGAQETQYF.

The rearrangement links TRBV27 to TRBJ1-5; 7 bases are a match to TRBD1. This CDR3 spans 17 amino acids. The germline gives CDR1 MNHEY, CDR2 SMNVEV (reference sequence). Trimming at V came to 0 bases and at J to 2 bases, leaving 7 bases not matched to a gene. CDR3 loop: CASSLSGTAGGNQPQHF. As DNA, the CDR3 is TGTGCCAGCAGTTTATCAGGGACAGCGGGTGGCAATCAGCCCCAGCATTTT.

J is TRBJ2-1 and V is TRBV19; 9 nucleotides match TRBD2. After removal of 6 bases from V and 8 bases from J, the junction contained 17 bases not matched to a gene. From germline, CDR1 is LNHDA and CDR2 SQIVND (reference sequence). The CDR3 length is 17 residues. The CDR3 bases are TGTGCCAGTAGACCTCCCCCTAGCGGGGAAGCGGTGTATGAGCAGTTCTTC. Translating gives CASRPPPSGEAVYEQFF.

The chain is built from TRBV12-5 and TRBJ2-1; 11 bases match TRBD2. The junction had 5 bases not matched to a gene; V was cut back by 5 bases and J by 8 bases. The CDR3 sequence is 14 residues long. Germline V gene data show CDR1 as LGHNT and CDR2 as FRNRAP. CDR3 amino acids: CASGSSGGAYEQFF. DNA for the CDR3: TGTGCTAGTGGTAGTAGCGGGGGGGCCTATGAGCAGTTCTTC. The whole variable domain, remainder taken from reference TRBV12-5 and TRBJ2-1, is DARVTQTPRHKVTEMGQEVTMRCQPILGHNTVFWYRQTMMQGLELLAYFRNRAPLDDSGMPKDRFSAEMPDATLATLKIQPSEPRDSAVYFCASGSSGGAYEQFFGPGTRLTVL.

The CDR3 bases are TGTGCCAGCAGTCCCAGCGGGGGCCTACTCAATGAGCAGTTCTTC. This sequence encodes CASSPSGGLLNEQFF. The V gene is TRBV2, the J gene TRBJ2-1, with 8 bases lining up with TRBD2. Germline-derived CDR1 and CDR2 are SNHLY and FYNNEI. V gave up 5 bases and J gave up 6 bases; unmatched junction bases: 9. The CDR3 runs to 15 residues.

This chain uses TRBV3-1 (or the pseudogene TRBV3-2) with TRBJ1-1, with 9 bases fitting TRBD1. The CDR3 covers 16 residues. V lost 4 bases, J lost 1 base, and 7 bases stayed unmatched. Germline CDR1 and CDR2: LGHDT and YNNKEL (reference sequence). The CDR3 DNA follows: TGTGCCAGCAGCCCAGGGACAGGGTCTCGGAACACTGAAGCTTTCTTT. Residues: CASSPGTGSRNTEAFF.

This clone has a single count. The rearrangement links TRBV29-1 to TRBJ2-1; 11 bases match TRBD2. Germline values: CDR1 SQVTM, CDR2 ANQGSEA. The V gene end was trimmed by 3 bases and the J gene end by 6 bases; junction bases not matched to a gene: 10. The CDR3 runs to 16 residues. CDR3 sequence (DNA): TGCAGCGTTGATGGCCGTAGCGGGGGGGCCGGCAATGAGCAGTTCTTC. Its protein is CSVDGRSGGAGNEQFF.

The chain combines TRBV6-1 with TRBJ1-5; 9 bases agree with TRBD1. CDR1 and CDR2 (germline): MNHNS, SASEGT. CDR3 size: 15 residues. Unmatched junction bases numbered 6, after V lost 2 bases and J lost 7 bases. The CDR3 nucleotides read TGTGCCAGCAGTGAATCCGGGACAGGGTACCAGCCCCAGCATTTT. Amino acids: CASSESGTGYQPQHF.

The gene calls are TRBV7-9 and TRBJ1-1; TRBD1 agrees at 8 bases. The CDR3 sequence is 18 residues long. In germline, CDR1 is SEHNR, CDR2 FQNEAQ (reference sequence). The V segment lost 0 bases and the J segment 7 bases; nucleotides outside the gene matches: 16. This CDR3 is CASSLARAGGPTTIEAFF. CDR3 DNA: TGTGCCAGCAGCTTAGCTAGGGCAGGGGGCCCGACGACCATTGAAGCTTTCTTT.

The CDR3 reads CASSHRGPDEQYF. The CDR3 nucleotides are TGTGCCAGCAGTCACCGTGGTCCGGACGAGCAGTACTTC. This chain joins TRBV2 and TRBJ2-7; D unclear. This CDR3 spans 13 amino acids. The V gene lost 5 bases and the J gene lost 5 bases, with 13 bases spanning the gap. From germline, CDR1 is SNHLY and CDR2 FYNNEI.

The chain has TRBV2 and TRBJ2-2; D possibly corresponds to TRBD2 (7 bases). The CDR3 has 15 residues. Germline V gene sequence: CDR1 SNHLY, CDR2 FYNNEI. V lost 9 bases, J lost 4 bases, and 18 bases lay in between. This chain's CDR3 is CARGDGGGRTGELFF. CDR3 sequence (DNA): TGTGCCAGAGGGGACGGCGGGGGCCGCACCGGGGAGCTGTTTTTT.

The chain has TRBV4-2 and TRBJ1-1; no firm D call. Germline CDR1 reads LGHNA; CDR2 reads YNFKEQ. The CDR3 spans 15 residues. Trimming took 1 base from V and 1 from J, leaving 10 bases between them. The CDR3 DNA reads as TGTGCCAGCAGCCAAGGCGGGGTGGCGAACACTGAAGCTTTCTTT. Protein sequence: CASSQGGVANTEAFF.

The genes are TRBV12-5 and TRBJ2-2, with D tentatively TRBD1 (7 bases). CDR1 LGHNT and CDR2 FRNRAP come from the germline V gene. Trimming pared 5 bases from V and 3 bases from J, leaving 16 bases between. The CDR3 has 16 amino acids. The CDR3 here is CASGPRQGGDTGELFF. The CDR3 DNA sequence: TGTGCTAGTGGTCCACGACAGGGAGGCGACACCGGGGAGCTGTTTTTT.

The chain uses TRBV5-6 and TRBJ1-1; TRBD1 agrees at 7 bases. Trimming cost V 5 bases and J 1 base; bases outside gene matches: 2. The CDR3 covers 13 residues. Germline loops: CDR1 SGHDT, CDR2 YYEEEE. CDR3 sequence: CASSWDRNTEAFF. DNA for the CDR3: TGTGCCAGCAGTTGGGACAGGAACACTGAAGCTTTCTTT.

V usage is TRBV6-1 and J usage is TRBJ1-2, with 10 bases aligning to TRBD1. There are 14 residues in the CDR3. Germline CDR1 is MNHNS and CDR2 is SASEGT. The J segment lost 6 bases and the V segment lost 10 bases, leaving 11 bases of the junction unmatched. The CDR3 reads CATFADRGKNGYTF. The CDR3 nucleotides are TGTGCCACATTCGCGGACAGGGGGAAAAATGGCTACACCTTC.

The chain joins TRBV11-3 to TRBJ1-1; D unclear. The germline V gene encodes CDR1 SGHNT and CDR2 YENEEA. This CDR3 has 13 amino acids. The V gene lost 5 bases and the J gene lost 5 bases, with 12 bases spanning the gap. CDR3 in DNA: TGTGCCAGCAGCGCGTTGACGGGAACTGAAGCTTTCTTT. Amino acid sequence: CASSALTGTEAFF.

This clone came up a few times. The rearrangement uses TRBV19 and TRBJ1-3; D remains ambiguous. From germline, CDR1 is LNHDA and CDR2 SQIVND (reference sequence). The CDR3 runs 16 residues. Trimming shortened V by 3 bases and J by 4 bases, and 16 bases separated the two germline ends. Written as DNA, the CDR3 is TGTGCCAGTAGTATCCCCGGGAGACTTCACGGAAACACCATATATTTT. Protein product: CASSIPGRLHGNTIYF.

The chain links TRBV6-5 to TRBJ2-7; 10 bases agree with TRBD2. With V trimmed by 8 bases and J by 2 bases, 9 bases remained unmatched. Germline values: CDR1 MNHEY, CDR2 SVGAGI. The CDR3 length is 15 residues. The CDR3 reads CASDRGSGGTYEQYF. The CDR3 nucleotides are TGTGCCAGCGATAGGGGTAGCGGGGGGACCTACGAGCAGTACTTC.

The chain employs TRBV2 and TRBJ2-5; D is possibly TRBD2 (6 bases). The CDR3 contains 13 residues. Trimming pared 7 bases from V and 5 bases from J, leaving 14 bases between. Germline CDR1 and CDR2: SNHLY and FYNNEI. CDR3 sequence: CASILGGRETQYF. Written as DNA, the CDR3 is TGTGCCAGCATTCTCGGGGGACGGGAGACCCAGTACTTC.

This clone was found once. This chain joins TRBV2 and TRBJ2-7; 7 bases map to TRBD1. This CDR3 has 12 residues. Germline CDR1 SNHLY, CDR2 FYNNEI. V lost 6 bases and J lost 7; bases outside the gene matches: 6. Here the CDR3 DNA reads TGTGCCAGCAGCGGGGACAGCAGGGAGCAGTACTTC. This codes for CASSGDSREQYF.